This TCR beta chain derives from a study of OX40 agonist ivuxolimab in advanced cancers. Across the whole study: An anti-OX40 (CD134) antibody with agonistic activity, ivuxolimab, was administered to patients. The dose-escalation group included hepatocellular carcinoma, melanoma, renal cell carcinoma and head and neck cancer. Whole-study findings and limits: Among some nonresponders, normalized T-cell clonal expansion was also low. Compared with CD4+, CD8+ T cells on average had more expanded clones.

J lost 10 bases, V lost 2 bases, and 16 bases had no gene match. The CDR3 loop spans 18 amino acids. CDR1 is SGHVS and CDR2 is FQNEAQ in the germline V gene. Assay used: immunoSEQ multiplex PCR; TCRdb lists only in-frame clones, some missing. In the table there are approximately 67,000 clones, under 85% of which are singletons. Comments on this clone: Antigen specificity is unknown.

This receptor was identified in an adult with an advanced solid tumor such as melanoma, head and neck, liver or kidney cancer. V gene TRBV7-8 combines with J gene TRBJ1-4; 10 bases agree with TRBD1. The sample here was CD4+ or CD8+ T cells sorted from blood, taken in a trial of the OX40 agonist ivuxolimab. The CDR3 is CASSLSTGGGTVLGKLFF. The CDR3 bases are TGTGCCAGCAGCTTATCGACAGGGGGCGGTACGGTATTGGGAAAACTGTTTTTT.